This T cell receptor beta chain was sequenced during a study of early T cells in non-severe SARS-CoV-2 infection. Many counts were recorded for this clonotype. This CDR3 is built from 17 residues. The germline V gene encodes CDR1 LGHDT and CDR2 YNNKEL (reference sequence). The V end lost 2 bases, the J end lost 13 bases, and 28 bases lay between the germline ends. TCRdb re-analysed the 5' RACE reads in MiXCR, keeping a single row per CDR3 protein. The repertoire holds under 85,000 distinct CDR3 sequences, with approximately 12% as singletons. This TCR came from an adult who was a healthcare worker with PCR-confirmed SARS-CoV-2 infection or an uninfected control (not recorded which). The donor label of this sample is uncertain. The starting material was whole blood, obtained at baseline. The V call is TRBV3-1, the J call TRBJ2-3; perhaps TRBD1 as D (6 bases). The CDR3 DNA reads as TGTGCCAGCAGCCAATGGAGAAAAACCTTACCGGGACACGGCGAGTATTTT. Protein product: CASSQWRKTLPGHGEYF.